These 3 T cell receptor beta chains were sequenced from one sample in a study of T cells in Graves' hyperthyroidism and ophthalmopathy. Amplified TCR beta CDR3 regions derived from RNA transcripts. A set of HTBI primers served as the primers for a first-round RT-PCR of the TCR CDR3. TCRdb called the multiplex PCR reads again in MiXCR, with one record for every CDR3 protein. Of about 350,000 distinct CDR3 sequences in the sample, approximately 15% were seen once. Material: blood. The source is a woman in her thirties with Graves' hyperthyroidism.

This clonotype was seen repeatedly, ten times or more. The chain has TRBV11-3 and TRBJ2-3; TRBD1 matches 10 bases. J lost 5 bases, V lost 1 base, and 0 bases had no gene match. CDR3 length: 14 residues. From germline, CDR1 is SGHNT and CDR2 YENEEA. CDR3: CASSLGDRGDTQYF. CDR3 DNA sequence: TGTGCCAGCAGCTTAGGGGACAGGGGAGATACGCAGTATTTT.

This clonotype occurred many times. The chain has TRBV29-1 and TRBJ2-7; the match to TRBD2 covers 7 bases. The CDR3 totals 15 residues. V dropped 3 bases and J dropped 2; count of bases not matched to a gene: 10. Germline-derived CDR1 and CDR2 are SQVTM and ANQGSEA. The CDR3 region has the DNA TGCAGCGTTGAGGGGACCGGGGGGTCAGCCTACGAGCAGTACTTC. It specifies CSVEGTGGSAYEQYF.

This rearrangement joins TRBV19 to TRBJ2-7, with D perhaps TRBD1 (6 bases). Trimming removed 5 bases at V and 2 bases at J, with 13 bases between. This CDR3 contains 14 residues. Looked up from germline, CDR1 is LNHDA and CDR2 is SQIVND (reference sequence). The CDR3 coding sequence is TGTGCCAGTAGTCCGGGACATGATCCCTACGAGCAGTACTTC. Translated: CASSPGHDPYEQYF.